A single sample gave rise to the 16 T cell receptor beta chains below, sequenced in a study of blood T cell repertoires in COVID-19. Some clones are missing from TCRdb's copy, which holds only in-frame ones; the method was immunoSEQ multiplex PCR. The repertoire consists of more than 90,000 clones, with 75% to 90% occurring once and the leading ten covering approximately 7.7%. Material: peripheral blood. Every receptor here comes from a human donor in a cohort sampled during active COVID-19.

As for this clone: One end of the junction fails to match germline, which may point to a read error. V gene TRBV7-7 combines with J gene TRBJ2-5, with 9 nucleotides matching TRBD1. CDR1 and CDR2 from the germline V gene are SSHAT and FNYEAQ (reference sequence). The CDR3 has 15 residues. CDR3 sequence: CASSLGQGIGETQYF. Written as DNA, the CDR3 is TGTGCTAGCAGCTTAGGACAGGGGATTGGGGAGACCCAGTACTTC.

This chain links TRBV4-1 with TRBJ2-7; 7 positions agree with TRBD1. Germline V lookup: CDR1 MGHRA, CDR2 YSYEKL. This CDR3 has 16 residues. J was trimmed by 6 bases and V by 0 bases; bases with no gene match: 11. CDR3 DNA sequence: TGCGCCAGCAGCCAAGATCCAGGGCCAGGGGGTGTCGAGCAGTACTTC. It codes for CASSQDPGPGGVEQYF.

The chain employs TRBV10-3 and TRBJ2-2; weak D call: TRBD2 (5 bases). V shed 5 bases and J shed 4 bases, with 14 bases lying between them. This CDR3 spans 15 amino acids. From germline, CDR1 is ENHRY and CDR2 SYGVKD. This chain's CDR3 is CAISLAIGPTGELFF. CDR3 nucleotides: TGTGCCATCAGTCTAGCCATCGGCCCCACCGGGGAGCTGTTTTTT.

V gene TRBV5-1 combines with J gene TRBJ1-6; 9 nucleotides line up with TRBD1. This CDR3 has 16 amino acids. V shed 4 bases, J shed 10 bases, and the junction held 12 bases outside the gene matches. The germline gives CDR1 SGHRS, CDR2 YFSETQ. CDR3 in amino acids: CASSPLGQGDGSPLHF. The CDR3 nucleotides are TGCGCCAGCAGCCCGCTGGGACAGGGCGATGGCTCACCCCTCCACTTT.

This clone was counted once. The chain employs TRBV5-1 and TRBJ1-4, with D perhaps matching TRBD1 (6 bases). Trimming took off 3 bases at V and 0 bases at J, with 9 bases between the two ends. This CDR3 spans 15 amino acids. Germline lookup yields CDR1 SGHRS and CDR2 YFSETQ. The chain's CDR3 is CASSSPGATNEKLFF. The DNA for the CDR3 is TGCGCCAGCAGCTCACCAGGGGCAACTAATGAAAAACTGTTTTTT.

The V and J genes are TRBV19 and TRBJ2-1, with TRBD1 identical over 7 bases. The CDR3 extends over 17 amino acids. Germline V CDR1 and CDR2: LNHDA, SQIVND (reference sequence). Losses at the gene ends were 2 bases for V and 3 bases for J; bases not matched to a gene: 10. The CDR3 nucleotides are TGTGCCAGTAGTATATTTGGACAGACAGGGTACTACAATGAGCAGTTCTTC. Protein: CASSIFGQTGYYNEQFF.

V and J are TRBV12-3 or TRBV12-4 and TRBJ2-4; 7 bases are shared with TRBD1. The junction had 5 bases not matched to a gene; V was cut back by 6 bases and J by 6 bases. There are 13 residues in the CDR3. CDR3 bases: TGTGCCAGCAGACCAGGGGACAGAAACATTCAGTACTTC. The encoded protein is CASRPGDRNIQYF.

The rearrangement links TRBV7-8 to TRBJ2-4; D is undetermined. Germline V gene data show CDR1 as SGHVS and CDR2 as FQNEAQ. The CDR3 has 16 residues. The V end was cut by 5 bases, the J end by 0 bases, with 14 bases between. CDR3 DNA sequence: TGTGCCAGCAGCCTATCGACACTTCTAGCCAAAAACATTCAGTACTTC. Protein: CASSLSTLLAKNIQYF.

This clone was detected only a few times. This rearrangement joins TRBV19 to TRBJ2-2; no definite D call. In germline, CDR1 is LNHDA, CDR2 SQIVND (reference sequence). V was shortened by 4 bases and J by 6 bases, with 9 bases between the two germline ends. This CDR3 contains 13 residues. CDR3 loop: CASSKVGAGELFF. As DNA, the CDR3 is TGTGCCAGTAGTAAAGTGGGCGCCGGGGAGCTGTTTTTT.

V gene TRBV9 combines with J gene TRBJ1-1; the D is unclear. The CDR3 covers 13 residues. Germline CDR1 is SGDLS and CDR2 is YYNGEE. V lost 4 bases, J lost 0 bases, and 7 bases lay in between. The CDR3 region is CASSPRMNTEAFF. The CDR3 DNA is TGTGCCAGCAGCCCCAGAATGAACACTGAAGCTTTCTTT. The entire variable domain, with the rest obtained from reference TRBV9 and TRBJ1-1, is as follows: DSGVTQTPKHLITATGQRVTLRCSPRSGDLSVYWYQQSLDQGLQFLIQYYNGEERAKGNILERFSAQQFPDLHSELNLSSLELGDSALYFCASSPRMNTEAFFGQGTRLTVV.

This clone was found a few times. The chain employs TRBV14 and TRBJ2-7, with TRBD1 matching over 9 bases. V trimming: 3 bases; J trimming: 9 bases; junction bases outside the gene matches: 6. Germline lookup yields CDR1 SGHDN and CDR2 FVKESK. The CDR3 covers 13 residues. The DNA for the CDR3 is TGTGCCAGCAGCCACCTCCGGACAGGGGTGCAGTACTTC. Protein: CASSHLRTGVQYF.

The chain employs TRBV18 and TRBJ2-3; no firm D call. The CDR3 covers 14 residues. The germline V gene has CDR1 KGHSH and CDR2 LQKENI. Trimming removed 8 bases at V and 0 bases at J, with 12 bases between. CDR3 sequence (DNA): TGTGCCAGCGCCAGTCAAATGAGCACAGATACGCAGTATTTT. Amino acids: CASASQMSTDTQYF.

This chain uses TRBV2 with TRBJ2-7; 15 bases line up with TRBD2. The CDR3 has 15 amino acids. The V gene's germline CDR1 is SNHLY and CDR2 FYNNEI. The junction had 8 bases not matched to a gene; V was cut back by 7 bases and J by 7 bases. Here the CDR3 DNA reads TGTGCCAGCAAAAGGACTAGCGGGAGGGAGGGGGAGCAGTACTTC. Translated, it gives CASKRTSGREGEQYF.

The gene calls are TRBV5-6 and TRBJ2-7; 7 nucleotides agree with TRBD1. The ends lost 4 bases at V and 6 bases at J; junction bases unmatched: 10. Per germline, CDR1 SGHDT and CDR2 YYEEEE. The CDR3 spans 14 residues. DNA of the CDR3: TGTGCCAGCAGCCACACAGGGGTTGTAAGCGAGCAGTACTTC. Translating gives CASSHTGVVSEQYF.

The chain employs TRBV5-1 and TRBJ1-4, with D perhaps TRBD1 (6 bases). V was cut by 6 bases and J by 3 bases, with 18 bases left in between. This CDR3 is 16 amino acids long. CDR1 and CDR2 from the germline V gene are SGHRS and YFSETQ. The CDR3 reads CASTSGGTRSNEKLFF. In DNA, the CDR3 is TGCGCCAGCACCTCGGGGGGCACCAGGTCTAATGAAAAACTGTTTTTT.

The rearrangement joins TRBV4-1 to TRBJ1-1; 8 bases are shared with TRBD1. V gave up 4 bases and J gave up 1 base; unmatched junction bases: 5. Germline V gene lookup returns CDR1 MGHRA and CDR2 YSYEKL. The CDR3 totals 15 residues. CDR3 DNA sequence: TGCGCCAGCAGCCCCGGACAGGGACCGAACACTGAAGCTTTCTTT. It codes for CASSPGQGPNTEAFF.